These 7 T cell receptor beta chains were all obtained from the same sample, sequenced in a study of T cells in Graves' hyperthyroidism and ophthalmopathy. TCR beta CDR3 sequences were amplified from RNA transcripts. HTBI primers were employed in a first-round RT-PCR of the TCR CDR3. TCRdb re-called the multiplex PCR reads through MiXCR, storing one row per CDR3 protein. The sample gives more than 350,000 distinct CDR3 sequences, about a sixth of which show up once; around a third is in the top ten. The sample was blood. The receptors stem from a woman aged 25 to 39 with Graves' hyperthyroidism that later progressed to Graves' ophthalmopathy.

The sample holds many counts of this clonotype. The V gene is TRBV5-1, the J gene TRBJ2-7; 10 nucleotides match TRBD2. Germline values: CDR1 SGHRS, CDR2 YFSETQ. This CDR3 contains 14 residues. V shed 1 base and J 7 bases; nucleotides not matched to a gene: 5. In DNA form, the CDR3 reads TGCGCCAGCAGCTTGACTAGCGGGGACGGGGAGCAGTACTTC. It yields the protein CASSLTSGDGEQYF. Complete variable domain (other parts from reference TRBV5-1 and TRBJ2-7): KAGVTQTPRYLIKTRGQQVTLSCSPISGHRSVSWYQQTPGQGLQFLFEYFSETQRNKGNFPGRFSGRQFSNSRSEMNVSTLELGDSALYLCASSLTSGDGEQYFGPGTRLTVT.

Points on this clonotype: A clone one base away is much larger, so this may be a read error. The chain has TRBV29-1 and TRBJ2-4; D is ambiguous. This CDR3 spans 15 amino acids. V gave up 3 bases and J gave up 2 bases, with 14 bases separating them. Per the germline V gene, CDR1 is SQVTM and CDR2 is ANQGSEA. The CDR3 DNA follows: TGCAGCGTTGAGAGTGTGTGGATGACCAAAAACATTCAGTACTTC. This sequence encodes CSVESVWMTKNIQYF.

At least ten counts were recorded for this clonotype. The CDR3: CSARDVKRGSSRLTTSYEQYF. In DNA form, the CDR3 reads TGCAGTGCTAGAGATGTTAAACGCGGGAGTTCCAGGTTAACTACGTCCTACGAGCAGTACTTC. The chain uses TRBV20-1 and TRBJ2-7; the match to TRBD2 covers 7 bases. Trimming at V came to 0 bases and at J to 1 base, leaving 24 bases not matched to a gene. Germline V gene lookup returns CDR1 DFQATT and CDR2 SNEGSKA (reference sequence). The CDR3 is made up of 21 amino acids.

The genes are TRBV28 and TRBJ2-7, with D perhaps given as TRBD1 or TRBD2 (5 bases each). The ends were cut back, 7 bases at V and 0 bases at J, with 22 bases in the middle. Germline assignment: CDR1 MDHEN and CDR2 SYDVKM. The length of the CDR3 is 17 residues. CDR3 nucleotide sequence: TGTGCCAGCACCCCCCCATTGCCGGGGACCGACTCCTACGAGCAGTACTTC. Its protein is CASTPPLPGTDSYEQYF.

Ten or more counts support this clonotype. The rearrangement uses TRBV27 and TRBJ2-1, with 15 bases aligning to TRBD2. The trim removed 0 bases at V and 7 bases at J, leaving 4 bases unmatched. Per germline, CDR1 MNHEY and CDR2 SMNVEV (reference sequence). The CDR3 extends over 17 amino acids. CDR3 loop: CASSLSLGLAGGNEQFF. In nucleotides, the CDR3 is TGTGCCAGCAGTTTATCTCTCGGACTAGCGGGAGGGAATGAGCAGTTCTTC.

This clonotype was seen more than once but under ten times. This chain uses TRBV5-1 with TRBJ1-1; weak D call: TRBD1 (6 bases). Germline V CDR1 and CDR2: SGHRS, YFSETQ. The CDR3 length is 12 residues. Trimming pared 7 bases from V and 1 base from J, leaving 8 bases between. For the CDR3, the DNA is TGCGCCAGCGGGGGGGCGAACACTGAAGCTTTCTTT. Residues: CASGGANTEAFF.

At least ten counts were recorded for this clonotype. The chain couples TRBV5-1 to TRBJ2-1; TRBD2 might be the D (6 bases). The CDR3 length is 15 residues. Germline assignment: CDR1 SGHRS and CDR2 YFSETQ. V lost 4 bases and J lost 9, with 20 bases in between. CDR3 sequence: CASSEVVGVGSEQFF. The CDR3, as DNA: TGCGCCAGCAGCGAGGTTGTTGGGGTCGGGAGTGAGCAGTTCTTC.